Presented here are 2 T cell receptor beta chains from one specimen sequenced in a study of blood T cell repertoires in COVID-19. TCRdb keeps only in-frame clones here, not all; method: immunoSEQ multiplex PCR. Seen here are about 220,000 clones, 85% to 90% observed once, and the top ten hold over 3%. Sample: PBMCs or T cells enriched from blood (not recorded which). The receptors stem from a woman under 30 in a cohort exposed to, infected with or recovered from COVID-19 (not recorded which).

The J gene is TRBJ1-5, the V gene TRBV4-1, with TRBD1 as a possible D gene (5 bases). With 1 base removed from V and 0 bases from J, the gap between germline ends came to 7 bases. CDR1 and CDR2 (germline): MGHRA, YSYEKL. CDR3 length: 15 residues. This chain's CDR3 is CASSQGQFSNQPQHF. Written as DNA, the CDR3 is TGCGCCAGCAGCCAAGGACAGTTTAGCAATCAGCCCCAGCATTTT.

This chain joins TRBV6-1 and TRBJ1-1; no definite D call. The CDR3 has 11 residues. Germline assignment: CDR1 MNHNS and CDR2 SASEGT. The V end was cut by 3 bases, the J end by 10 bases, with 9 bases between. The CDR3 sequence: CASSDLEGAFF. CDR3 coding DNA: TGTGCCAGCAGTGATCTGGAGGGAGCTTTCTTT.